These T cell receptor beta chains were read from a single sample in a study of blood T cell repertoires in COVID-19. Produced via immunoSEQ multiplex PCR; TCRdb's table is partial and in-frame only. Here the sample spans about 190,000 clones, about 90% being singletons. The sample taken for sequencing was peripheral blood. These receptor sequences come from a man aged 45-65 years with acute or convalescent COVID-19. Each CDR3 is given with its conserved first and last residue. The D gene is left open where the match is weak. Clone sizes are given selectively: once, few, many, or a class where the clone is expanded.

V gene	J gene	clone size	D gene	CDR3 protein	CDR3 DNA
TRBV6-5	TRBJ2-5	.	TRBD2	CASTRTSGVQETQYF	TGTGCCAGCACTAGGACTAGCGGGGTCCAAGAGACCCAGTACTTC
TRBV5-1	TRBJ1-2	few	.	CASSLEPGHRTNYGYTF	TGCGCCAGCAGCCTGGAACCGGGACACCGCACTAACTATGGCTACACCTTC
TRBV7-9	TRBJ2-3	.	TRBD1	CASSFWDRPDTQYF	TGTGCCAGCAGCTTCTGGGACAGGCCGGATACGCAGTATTTT
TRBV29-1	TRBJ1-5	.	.	CSVVDGSIANQPQHF	TGCAGCGTTGTTGACGGAAGTATAGCAAATCAGCCCCAGCATTTT
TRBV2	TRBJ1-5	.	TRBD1	CATQGDGNQPQHF	TGTGCCACCCAGGGGGACGGGAATCAGCCCCAGCATTTT
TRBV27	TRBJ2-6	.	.	CASRRTESSGANVLTF	TGTGCCAGCAGACGTACTGAAAGTTCTGGGGCCAACGTCCTGACTTTC
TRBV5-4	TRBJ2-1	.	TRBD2	CASSPGLVGNEQFF	TGTGCCAGCAGCCCTGGACTAGTAGGCAATGAGCAGTTCTTC
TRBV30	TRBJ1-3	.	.	CAWAKVSGPRVAGNTIYF	TGTGCCTGGGCTAAGGTATCCGGGCCGAGGGTAGCTGGAAACACCATATATTTT
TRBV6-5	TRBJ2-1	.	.	CASRGTRTRGEQFF	TGTGCCAGCAGGGGAACCCGGACCCGGGGTGAGCAGTTCTTC
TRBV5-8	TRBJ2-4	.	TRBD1	CASSFRQGGRNIQYF	TGTGCCAGCAGCTTTCGACAGGGTGGAAGGAACATTCAGTACTTC
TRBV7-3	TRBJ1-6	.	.	CASSLTGELGNSPLHF	TGTGCCAGCAGCTTAACAGGGGAATTGGGTAATTCACCCCTCCACTTT
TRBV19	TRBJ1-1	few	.	CASSISQGTSEAFF	TGTGCCAGTAGTATTAGTCAGGGTACTTCTGAAGCTTTCTTT
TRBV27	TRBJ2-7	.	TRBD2	CASSHKTPGLAAYEQYF	TGTGCCAGCAGTCACAAGACCCCGGGACTAGCGGCCTACGAGCAGTACTTC
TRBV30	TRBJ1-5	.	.	CAWREMGNQPQHF	TGTGCCTGGAGAGAGATGGGCAATCAGCCCCAGCATTTT
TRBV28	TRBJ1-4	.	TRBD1	CASSSGQGRGKLFF	TGTGCCAGCAGCTCGGGACAGGGAAGGGGAAAACTGTTTTTT
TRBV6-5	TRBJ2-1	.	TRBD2	CASSPKREDEQFF	TGTGCCAGCAGTCCTAAGCGGGAGGATGAGCAGTTCTTC
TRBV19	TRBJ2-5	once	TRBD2	CASSYVPGGKETQYF	TGTGCCAGTAGTTACGTTCCGGGAGGAAAAGAGACCCAGTACTTC
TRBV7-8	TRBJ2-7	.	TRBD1	CASSLGSRTGRYYEQYF	TGTGCCAGCAGCTTAGGAAGTAGGACAGGAAGATACTACGAGCAGTACTTC
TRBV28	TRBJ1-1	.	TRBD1	CASSVTGGAFF	TGTGCCAGCAGTGTTACAGGGGGAGCTTTCTTT
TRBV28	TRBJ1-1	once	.	CASSFRPGGTEAFF	TGTGCCAGCAGTTTCCGACCGGGAGGCACTGAAGCTTTCTTT
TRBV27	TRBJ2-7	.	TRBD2	CASRGTSGPLPYEQYF	TGTGCCAGCAGAGGGACTAGCGGGCCTCTCCCCTACGAGCAGTACTTC
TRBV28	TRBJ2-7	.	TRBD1	CASSFGQVLINEQYF	TGTGCCAGCAGTTTCGGACAGGTTCTTATCAACGAGCAGTACTTC
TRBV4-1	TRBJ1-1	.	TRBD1	CASSQGQGGGAFF	TGCGCCAGCAGCCAGGGACAGGGAGGGGGAGCTTTCTTT
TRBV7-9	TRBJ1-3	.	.	CASRKGVGNTIYF	TGTGCCAGCAGGAAGGGAGTAGGAAACACCATATATTTT
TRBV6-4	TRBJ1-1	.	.	CASSPTGGGDTEAFF	TGTGCCAGCAGCCCCACTGGGGGGGGAGACACTGAAGCTTTCTTT
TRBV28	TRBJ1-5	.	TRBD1	CASSLWGQGGNQPQHF	TGTGCCAGCAGTTTATGGGGACAGGGAGGAAATCAGCCCCAGCATTTT
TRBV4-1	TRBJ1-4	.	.	CASSQDRPRDFGEKLFF	TGCGCCAGCAGCCAAGATCGTCCGAGGGATTTTGGAGAAAAACTGTTTTTT
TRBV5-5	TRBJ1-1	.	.	CASSLGEHRVRGTEAFF	TGTGCCAGCAGCTTGGGGGAACACAGGGTGAGGGGCACTGAAGCTTTCTTT
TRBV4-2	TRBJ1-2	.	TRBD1	CASSARQGRGYTF	TGTGCCAGCAGCGCCCGACAGGGACGGGGCTACACCTTC
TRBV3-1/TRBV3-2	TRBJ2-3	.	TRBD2	CASSYQGLAPDTQYF	TGTGCCAGCAGCTATCAAGGACTAGCGCCAGATACGCAGTATTTT
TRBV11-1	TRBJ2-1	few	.	CASSFRGNEQFF	TGTGCCAGCAGCTTCCGGGGGAATGAGCAGTTCTTC
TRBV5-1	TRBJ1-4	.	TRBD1	CASSPLATGNEKLFF	TGCGCCAGCAGCCCCCTCGCGACAGGGAATGAAAAACTGTTTTTT
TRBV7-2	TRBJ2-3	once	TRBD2	CASSSGTSGATDTQYF	TGTGCCAGCAGCTCTGGGACTAGCGGGGCCACAGATACGCAGTATTTT
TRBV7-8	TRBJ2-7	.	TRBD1	CASSSDRGREQYF	TGTGCCAGCAGCTCAGACAGGGGAAGGGAGCAGTACTTC
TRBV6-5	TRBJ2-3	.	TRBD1	CASSLRTGGKDTQYF	TGTGCCAGCAGTCTCCGGACAGGGGGCAAAGATACGCAGTATTTT
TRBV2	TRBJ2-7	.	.	CASGEYEQYF	TGTGCCAGCGGGGAGTACGAGCAGTACTTC
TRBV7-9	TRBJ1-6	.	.	CASSLHGGRTDSPLHF	TGTGCCAGCAGCTTACACGGGGGGCGCACGGATTCACCCCTCCACTTT
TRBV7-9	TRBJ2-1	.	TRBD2	CASSDTTSGSHNEQFF	TGTGCCAGCAGCGATACAACTAGCGGGAGCCACAATGAGCAGTTCTTC
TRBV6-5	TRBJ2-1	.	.	CASSPDSNYNEQFF	TGTGCCAGCAGTCCTGACAGCAACTACAATGAGCAGTTCTTC
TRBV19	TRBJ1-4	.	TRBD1	CASSTMGQGNEKLFF	TGTGCCAGTAGTACGATGGGACAGGGTAATGAAAAACTGTTTTTT
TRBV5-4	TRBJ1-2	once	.	CASSPRQPGGYTF	TGTGCCAGCAGCCCCCGCCAGCCGGGTGGCTACACCTTC